This entry lists 20 T cell receptor beta chains sequenced from one sample in a study of T-cell reconstitution after alpha-beta-depleted transplantation in children. Molecular barcoding with unique molecular identifiers was used for the TCRbeta library. MiXCR was run by TCRdb on the PCR reads, yielding one entry per CDR3 protein. The repertoire includes about 420,000 distinct CDR3 sequences, roughly 11% of them detected once, and approximately 5% sits in the top ten. This sample comprised PBMCs from the stem cell graft donor, obtained from the stem cell graft. These TCRs come from a human donor who donated a stem cell graft to a child with acute myeloid leukemia.

This clonotype occurred many times. This chain links TRBV7-9 with TRBJ2-1; possible D gene TRBD1, 6 bases. V dropped 2 bases and J dropped 8 bases, with 10 bases sitting between them. This CDR3 comprises 13 residues. Germline-derived CDR1 and CDR2 are SEHNR and FQNEAQ (reference sequence). CDR3 amino acids: CASSLRDTDEQFF. DNA of the CDR3: TGTGCCAGCAGCTTACGGGACACCGATGAGCAGTTCTTC.

The rearrangement joins TRBV10-3 to TRBJ1-2; tentative D call: TRBD1 (5 bases). Germline V gene lookup returns CDR1 ENHRY and CDR2 SYGVKD. V shed 2 bases and J shed 8 bases, with 12 bases lying between them. This CDR3 comprises 13 residues. CDR3: CAISEGLGEGYTF. CDR3 nucleotide sequence: TGTGCCATCAGTGAGGGGTTAGGGGAGGGCTACACCTTC.

J is TRBJ2-3 and V is TRBV27, with 7 bases fitting TRBD1. Unmatched junction bases numbered 9, after V lost 9 bases and J lost 3 bases. The CDR3 runs 14 residues. In germline, CDR1 is MNHEY, CDR2 SMNVEV (reference sequence). The CDR3 sequence: CARRPDRRTDTQYF. The CDR3 DNA sequence: TGTGCCAGGAGACCGGACAGGCGAACAGATACGCAGTATTTT.

V gene TRBV11-2 combines with J gene TRBJ2-7, with D possibly TRBD1 on 6 matching bases. Trimming pared 5 bases from V and 3 bases from J, leaving 17 bases between. CDR1 is SGHAT, CDR2 FQNNGV, per germline. There are 15 residues in the CDR3. The CDR3 sequence is CASSPTGTPLYEQYV. The CDR3 coding sequence is TGTGCCAGCAGCCCCACCGGGACACCACTCTACGAGCAGTACGTC.

This clonotype was counted a few times. This chain uses TRBV5-1 with TRBJ2-6; the D gene could be TRBD1 or TRBD2 (7 bases each). From germline, CDR1 is SGHRS and CDR2 YFSETQ. The CDR3 totals 18 residues. V dropped 0 bases and J dropped 2 bases, with 15 bases sitting between them. DNA for the CDR3: TGCGCCAGCAGCTTGGATCCCAGGGGGGGAGCTGGGGCCAACGTCCTGACTTTC. As protein: CASSLDPRGGAGANVLTF.

The chain employs TRBV6-2 or TRBV6-3 and TRBJ2-5; 7 nucleotides line up with TRBD1. V dropped 0 bases and J dropped 2; count of bases not matched to a gene: 0. Germline V gives CDR1 MNHEY, CDR2 SVGEGT. The CDR3 loop spans 14 amino acids. The CDR3 coding sequence is TGTGCCAGCAGTTACTCGACAGGGCAAGAGACCCAGTACTTC. Its protein product is CASSYSTGQETQYF.

The chain joins TRBV5-4 to TRBJ1-2; 8 bases agree with TRBD1. Trimming cost V 6 bases and J 4 bases; bases outside gene matches: 5. From germline, CDR1 is SGHNT and CDR2 YYREEE (reference sequence). This CDR3 has 13 amino acids. The CDR3 spells CASTPTGVYGYTF. The CDR3 DNA sequence: TGTGCCAGCACTCCGACAGGGGTCTATGGCTACACCTTC.

This clonotype was seen a handful of times. The rearrangement uses TRBV6-2 or TRBV6-3 and TRBJ2-3, with 10 bases aligning to TRBD1. The CDR3 is made up of 15 amino acids. Germline assignment: CDR1 MNHEY and CDR2 SVGEGT. Trimming removed 6 bases from V and 6 bases from J; junction bases left unmatched: 9. The CDR3 nucleotides read TGTGCCAGCAGAGACCGACAGGGGGCATTCGATACGCAGTATTTT. Amino acids: CASRDRQGAFDTQYF.

In this sample, this clonotype turned up a few times. The chain carries TRBV30 and TRBJ1-1, with D perhaps matching TRBD1 (5 bases). Trimming shortened V by 2 bases and J by 5 bases, and 24 bases separated the two germline ends. CDR3 length: 17 amino acids. Germline CDR1 reads GTSNPN; CDR2 reads SVGIG (reference sequence). This CDR3 is CAWSRPPSGTYGTEAFF. CDR3 nucleotides: TGTGCCTGGAGTAGGCCCCCATCCGGGACCTACGGAACTGAAGCTTTCTTT.

This clonotype was counted between two and nine times. This sequence joins TRBV20-1 and TRBJ1-5; D is undetermined. This CDR3 spans 13 amino acids. V lost 2 bases, J lost 5 bases, and 10 bases lay in between. Germline CDR1 DFQATT, CDR2 SNEGSKA (reference sequence). CDR3 region: CSARQVPDQPQHF. The CDR3 DNA follows: TGCAGTGCTAGACAGGTCCCGGATCAGCCCCAGCATTTT.

The V and J genes are TRBV20-1 and TRBJ2-5, with D possibly being TRBD1 (5 bases). Trimming pared 0 bases from V and 1 base from J, leaving 12 bases between. Germline loops: CDR1 DFQATT, CDR2 SNEGSKA (reference sequence). The CDR3 is 15 residues long. In DNA, the CDR3 is TGCAGTGCTAGAGATTTGGCAGGGATCCAAGAGACCCAGTACTTC. Protein product: CSARDLAGIQETQYF.

The chain employs TRBV15 and TRBJ1-5; D not resolved. Germline CDR1 reads LNHNV; CDR2 reads YYDKDF (reference sequence). V lost 6 bases and J lost 0, with 9 bases in between. The CDR3 covers 14 residues. The DNA for the CDR3 is TGTGCCACCAGATCAGGTGATAGCAATCAGCCCCAGCATTTT. Translation gives CATRSGDSNQPQHF.

The chain employs TRBV5-1 and TRBJ1-1, with TRBD1 matching over 9 bases. Germline CDR1 reads SGHRS; CDR2 reads YFSETQ. Trimming took 3 bases from V and 11 from J; bases not matched to a gene: 5. This CDR3 contains 12 residues. CDR3 bases: TGCGCCAGCAGCTCTACAGGGGGCCCGGCTTTCTTT. It codes for CASSSTGGPAFF.

CDR3 protein: CAWSFKNNEQFF. The CDR3, as DNA: TGTGCCTGGAGTTTTAAAAACAATGAGCAGTTCTTC. This chain connects TRBV30 to TRBJ2-1; D is undetermined. V lost 2 bases to trimming and J lost 5 bases, with 7 bases between them. Germline V gene sequence: CDR1 GTSNPN, CDR2 SVGIG (reference sequence). CDR3 length: 12 amino acids.

V usage is TRBV27 and J usage is TRBJ2-7; unclear D gene. The V gene lost 5 bases and the J gene lost 3 bases, with 17 bases spanning the gap. There are 15 residues in the CDR3. The germline V gene encodes CDR1 MNHEY and CDR2 SMNVEV (reference sequence). The chain's CDR3 is CASSKPTGPHYEQYF. The DNA of the CDR3 is TGTGCCAGCAGTAAACCGACGGGTCCCCACTACGAGCAGTACTTC.

The chain joins TRBV4-1 to TRBJ2-1, with 10 bases aligning to TRBD1. In germline, CDR1 is MGHRA, CDR2 YSYEKL. CDR3 length: 15 residues. V dropped 4 bases and J dropped 12; count of bases not matched to a gene: 12. CDR3 region: CASSPTRQGATGQFF. As DNA, the CDR3 is TGCGCCAGCAGCCCAACCCGACAGGGGGCGACGGGGCAGTTCTTC.

This chain joins TRBV19 and TRBJ2-2; no firm D call. Trimming cost V 2 bases and J 5 bases, with 3 bases left between them. The CDR3 is 12 amino acids. Looked up from germline, CDR1 is LNHDA and CDR2 is SQIVND (reference sequence). The DNA for the CDR3 is TGTGCCAGTAGTATACATACCGGGGAGCTGTTTTTT. It is translated as CASSIHTGELFF.

This chain links TRBV5-1 with TRBJ1-2, with 8 bases that match TRBD1. This CDR3 is 13 amino acids long. Germline CDR1 and CDR2: SGHRS and YFSETQ. The V segment lost 3 bases and the J segment 6 bases; nucleotides outside the gene matches: 4. The CDR3 region has the DNA TGCGCCAGCAGCTCTACAGGGGGTCATGGCTACACCTTC. It encodes CASSSTGGHGYTF.

This clonotype was observed a handful of times. The chain links TRBV11-2 to TRBJ2-1; possibly TRBD2 for D (6 bases). CDR3 length: 18 amino acids. Deletions cut 1 base from V and 0 bases from J, with 16 bases between. Germline CDR1 reads SGHAT; CDR2 reads FQNNGV. CDR3 in amino acids: CASSLVGGSGSSYNEQFF. In DNA, the CDR3 is TGTGCCAGCAGCTTAGTCGGGGGTAGCGGTAGCTCCTACAATGAGCAGTTCTTC.

This clonotype was picked up many times. The chain joins TRBV5-6 to TRBJ2-5; a weak D match, TRBD1 (5 bases). The germline V gene has CDR1 SGHDT and CDR2 YYEEEE. The CDR3 has 13 amino acids. Trimming cost V 3 bases and J 4 bases, with 10 bases left between them. The CDR3 sequence: CASSWTPRETQYF. CDR3 coding DNA: TGTGCCAGCAGCTGGACACCTCGAGAGACCCAGTACTTC.